This T cell receptor beta chain was sequenced in a study of blood T cell repertoires in COVID-19. Only in-frame clones appear in the TCRdb table, and some are missing; sequencing was by immunoSEQ multiplex PCR. The data contain about 140,000 clones, around 79% of them singletons. CDR3 size: 17 residues. Deletions cut 1 base from V and 2 bases from J, with 14 bases between. Germline V lookup: CDR1 MGHDK, CDR2 SYGVNS. The receptor's source is a man between 60 and 70 years old with acute or convalescent COVID-19. Material for sequencing was peripheral blood. The V call is TRBV25-1, the J call TRBJ2-2, with a possible D match to TRBD2 (6 bases). The CDR3 bases are TGTGCCAGCAGTGAATTGGGGCGGGGTTCCAACACCGGGGAGCTGTTTTTT. Protein: CASSELGRGSNTGELFF.